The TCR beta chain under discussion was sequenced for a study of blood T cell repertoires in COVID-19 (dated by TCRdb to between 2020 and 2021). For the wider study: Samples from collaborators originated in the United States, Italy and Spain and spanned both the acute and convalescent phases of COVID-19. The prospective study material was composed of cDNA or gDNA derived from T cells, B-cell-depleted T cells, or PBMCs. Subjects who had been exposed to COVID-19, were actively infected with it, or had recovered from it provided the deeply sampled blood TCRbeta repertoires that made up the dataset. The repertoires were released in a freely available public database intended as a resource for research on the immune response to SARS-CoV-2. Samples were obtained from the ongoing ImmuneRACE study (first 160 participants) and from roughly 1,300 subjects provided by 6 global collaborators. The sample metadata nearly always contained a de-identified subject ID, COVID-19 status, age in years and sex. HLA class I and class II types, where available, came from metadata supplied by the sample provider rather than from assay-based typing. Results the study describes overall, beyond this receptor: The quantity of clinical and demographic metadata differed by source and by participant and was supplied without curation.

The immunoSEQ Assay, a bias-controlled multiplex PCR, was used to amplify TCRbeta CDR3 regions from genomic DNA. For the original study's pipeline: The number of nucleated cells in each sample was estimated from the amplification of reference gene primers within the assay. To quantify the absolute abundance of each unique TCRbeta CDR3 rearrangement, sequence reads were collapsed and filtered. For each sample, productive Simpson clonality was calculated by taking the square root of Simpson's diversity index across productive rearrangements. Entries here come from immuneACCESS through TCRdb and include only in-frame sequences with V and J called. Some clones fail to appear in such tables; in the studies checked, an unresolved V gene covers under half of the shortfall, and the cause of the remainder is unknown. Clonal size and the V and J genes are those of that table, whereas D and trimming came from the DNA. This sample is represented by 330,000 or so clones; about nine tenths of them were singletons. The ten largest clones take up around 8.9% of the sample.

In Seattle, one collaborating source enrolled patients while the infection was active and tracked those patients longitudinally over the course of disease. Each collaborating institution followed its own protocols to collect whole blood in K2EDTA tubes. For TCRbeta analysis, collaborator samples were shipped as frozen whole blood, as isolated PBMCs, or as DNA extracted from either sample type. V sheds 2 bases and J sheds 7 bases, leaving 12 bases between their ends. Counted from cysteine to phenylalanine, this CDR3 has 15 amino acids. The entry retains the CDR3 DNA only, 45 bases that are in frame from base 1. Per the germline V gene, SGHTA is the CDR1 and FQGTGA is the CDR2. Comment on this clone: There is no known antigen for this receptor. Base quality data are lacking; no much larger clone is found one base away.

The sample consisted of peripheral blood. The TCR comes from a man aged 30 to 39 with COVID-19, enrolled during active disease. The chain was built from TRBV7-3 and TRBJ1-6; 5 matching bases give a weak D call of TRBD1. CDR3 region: CASSLAGIRNSPLHF. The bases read TGTGCCAGCAGCTTAGCAGGGATTAGGAATTCACCCCTCCACTTT.